This T cell receptor beta chain is drawn from a study of T cells in Graves' hyperthyroidism and ophthalmopathy. Whole-study results and caveats: Model predictions of ophthalmopathy came a median about six months before onset.

Thyroid ultrasound and orbital computed tomography, with clinical symptoms and serum thyroxine and TRAb, informed diagnoses. This clonotype has more than one count but fewer than ten. As yet, its antigen is unknown. The CDR3 is made up of 13 amino acids. The germline gives CDR1 SGDLS, CDR2 YYNGEE. The V end lost 0 bases, the J end lost 6 bases, and 9 bases lay between the germline ends. Amplified TCR beta CDR3 regions derived from RNA transcripts. The TCR CDR3 was amplified in a first-round RT-PCR using the HTBI primer set. TCRdb independently ran MiXCR on the multiplex PCR reads; one entry per CDR3 protein. This repertoire shows about 560,000 distinct CDR3 sequences, roughly 46% found once; its top ten account for about 8.2%.

This TCR was recovered from a young woman with Graves' hyperthyroidism. The rearrangement links TRBV9 to TRBJ1-2; D is unresolved. The sample comprised peripheral blood or thyroid tissue (not recorded which). Here the CDR3 DNA reads TGTGCCAGCAGCGTAGGGGCAGAAGATGGCTACACCTTC. This codes for CASSVGAEDGYTF.